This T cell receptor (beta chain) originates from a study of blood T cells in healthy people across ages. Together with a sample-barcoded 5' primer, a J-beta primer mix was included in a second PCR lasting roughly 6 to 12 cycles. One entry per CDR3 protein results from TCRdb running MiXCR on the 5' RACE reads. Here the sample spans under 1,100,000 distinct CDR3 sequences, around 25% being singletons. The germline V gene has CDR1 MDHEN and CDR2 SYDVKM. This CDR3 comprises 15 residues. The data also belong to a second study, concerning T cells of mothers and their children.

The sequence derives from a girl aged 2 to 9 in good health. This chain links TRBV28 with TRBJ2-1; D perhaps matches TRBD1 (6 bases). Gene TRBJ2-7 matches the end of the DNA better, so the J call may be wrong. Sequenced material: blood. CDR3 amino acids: CASSTNAQGTYEQYF. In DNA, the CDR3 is TGTGCCAGCAGTACTAACGCACAGGGCACCTACGAGCAGTACTTC.